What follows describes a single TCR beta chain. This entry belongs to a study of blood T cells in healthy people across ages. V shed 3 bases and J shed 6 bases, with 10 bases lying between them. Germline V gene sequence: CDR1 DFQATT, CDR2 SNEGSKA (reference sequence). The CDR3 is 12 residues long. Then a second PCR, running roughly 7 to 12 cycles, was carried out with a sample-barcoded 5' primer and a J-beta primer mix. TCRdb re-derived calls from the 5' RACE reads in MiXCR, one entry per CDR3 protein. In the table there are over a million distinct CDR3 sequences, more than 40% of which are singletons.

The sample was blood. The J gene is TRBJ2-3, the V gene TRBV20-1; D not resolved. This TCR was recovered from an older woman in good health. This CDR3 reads CSARGSVDTQYF. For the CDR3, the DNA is TGCAGTGCTAGGGGATCGGTGGATACGCAGTATTTT.